This TCR beta chain was identified in a study of vaccination and CD4 T cells after COVID-19. For the study at large: Post-vaccine sampling followed dose two by a median roughly 74 days (range 14 to 241). Sample collection from a few convalescent patients took place at day 14 and days 161 to 241 post-vaccination. Cells were stimulated with overlapping spike peptides from SARS-CoV-2, HCoV-NL63, HCoV-OC43 and HCoV-229E.

Time point indicated: late sampling 161 to 241 days after vaccination in a few convalescent patients. Noted treatment: approximately 9-day PBMC culture with coronavirus spike peptide pools or control peptides (ViraFEST assay). Researchers grew the cells for 10 days and then pulled out CD4+ T cells by negative selection. Concerning this clonotype itself: Its specificity is unknown.

The Oncomine TCR Beta short-read assay was applied to DNA of cultured CD4+ T cells. From the PCR reads, TCRdb called clonotypes with MiXCR, one entry per CDR3 protein. The sample includes 20,000 to 25,000 distinct CDR3 sequences, less than 35% of them seen just once. Sequencing used CD4+ T cells from blood, cultured in vitro, obtained about 7 months after SARS-CoV-2 vaccination. The source is a human donor who had recovered from COVID-19.

The CDR3 DNA sequence: TGTGCCAGCAACCAATGGGGGTCGAACACCGGGGAGCTGTTTTTT. Its translation: CASNQWGSNTGELFF. This rearrangement joins TRBV7-2 to TRBJ2-2, with D possibly called TRBD1 or TRBD2 (5 bases each). Germline loops: CDR1 SGHTA, CDR2 FQGNSA. V was clipped by 7 bases and J by 0 bases, with 12 bases between them. This CDR3 contains 15 residues.